These 15 T cell receptor beta chains came from one sample sequenced in a study of shared clonotypes between healthy human individuals. Using immunoSEQ multiplex PCR, the repertoire was profiled, and TCRdb retains in-frame clones only, with some absent. This table has about 460,000 clones, roughly 80% appearing once. Sequenced material: PBMCs. Receptor source: a woman between 35 and 50 years old in good health. Some clones in this sample may be carry-over from other donors' samples.

The J gene is TRBJ1-2, the V gene TRBV19; TRBD1 matches at 7 bases. V lost 7 bases to trimming and J lost 4 bases; unmatched junction nucleotides: 6. The CDR3 has 13 residues. The germline gives CDR1 LNHDA, CDR2 SQIVND (reference sequence). This CDR3 is CASNRGGSYGYTF. The CDR3 DNA is TGTGCCAGTAACCGAGGGGGCAGCTATGGCTACACCTTC.

The V gene is TRBV7-9, the J gene TRBJ2-1, with 8 bases aligning to TRBD2. Germline V gene lookup returns CDR1 SEHNR and CDR2 FQNEAQ (reference sequence). V lost 0 bases and J lost 9; bases outside the gene matches: 1. This CDR3 comprises 13 residues. The CDR3 reads CASSLAAGVEQFF. DNA for the CDR3: TGTGCCAGCAGCTTAGCAGCGGGAGTTGAGCAGTTCTTC. The full variable domain, with the rest looked up from reference TRBV7-9 and TRBJ2-1, is DTGVSQNPRHKITKRGQNVTFRCDPISEHNRLYWYRQTLGQGPEFLTYFQNEAQLEKSRLLSDRFSAERPKGSFSTLEIQRTEQGDSAMYLCASSLAAGVEQFFGPGTRLTVL.

The genes are TRBV5-5 and TRBJ2-5; 9 bases are a match to TRBD1. V lost 4 bases to trimming and J lost 9 bases; unmatched junction nucleotides: 13. The CDR3 has 15 amino acids. CDR1 is SGHKS and CDR2 is YYEKEE in the germline V gene (reference sequence). The CDR3 coding sequence is TGTGCCAGCAGCCGGACAGGGGTGATTGGTACGGCCCAGTACTTC. This translates into CASSRTGVIGTAQYF.

The table lists this clone with many counts. Additional DNA sequences in this sample encode the identical CDR3. The rearrangement uses TRBV7-9 and TRBJ2-5; D unclear. Trimming pared 3 bases from V and 5 bases from J, leaving 4 bases between. CDR3 length equals 11 residues. CDR1 is SEHNR and CDR2 is FQNEAQ in the germline V gene (reference sequence). The CDR3 DNA reads TGTGCCAGCAGCTTCGGGGAGACCCAGTACTTC. Encoded protein: CASSFGETQYF.

In its sample, this clone was seen once. V and J are TRBV7-8 and TRBJ2-7; TRBD2 aligns across 9 bases. The CDR3 runs 16 residues. Germline assignment: CDR1 SGHVS and CDR2 FQNEAQ. The junction had 10 bases not matched to a gene; V was cut back by 5 bases and J by 2 bases. CDR3: CASSAISGSGTYEQYF. CDR3 coding DNA: TGTGCCAGCAGCGCGATTAGCGGGAGTGGGACCTACGAGCAGTACTTC.

A word on this clone: Relative to the germline gene, one junction end is altered; a read error may explain this. The rearrangement uses TRBV7-9 and TRBJ2-5; 8 nucleotides match TRBD2. This CDR3 has 14 amino acids. Germline values: CDR1 SEHNR, CDR2 FQNEAQ (reference sequence). The CDR3 region has the DNA TGTGCCAGCACCTTAAGCGGGAGAGAGGAGACCCAGTACTTC. Translated, it gives CASTLSGREETQYF.

This clone has only a few counts. This chain uses TRBV6-5 with TRBJ2-7, with D unclear. This CDR3 has 11 residues. V shed 10 bases and J shed 6 bases, with 13 bases lying between them. CDR1 is MNHEY and CDR2 is SVGAGI in the germline V gene. CDR3: CATQSPSEQYF. Here the CDR3 DNA reads TGTGCCACCCAGTCCCCCAGCGAGCAGTACTTC.

The chain uses TRBV28 and TRBJ1-3; 8 nucleotides align to TRBD1. Germline lookup yields CDR1 MDHEN and CDR2 SYDVKM. The length of the CDR3 is 15 residues. The junction had 5 bases not matched to a gene; V was cut back by 6 bases and J by 1 base. The CDR3 sequence is CASSEQGASGNTIYF. The CDR3 DNA follows: TGTGCCAGCAGCGAGCAGGGGGCTTCTGGAAACACCATATATTTT.

V usage is TRBV29-1 and J usage is TRBJ1-2, with D possibly matching TRBD1 (6 bases). V shed 6 bases and J shed 8 bases, with 13 bases lying between them. Germline loops: CDR1 SQVTM, CDR2 ANQGSEA. This CDR3 comprises 11 residues. The CDR3 spells CSVHRAAGYTF. In DNA form, the CDR3 reads TGCAGCGTCCACAGGGCGGCCGGCTACACCTTC. Full variable domain (remainder filled in from reference TRBV29-1 and TRBJ1-2): SAVISQKPSRDICQRGTSLTIQCQVDSQVTMMFWYRQQPGQSLTLIATANQGSEATYESGFVIDKFPISRPNLTFSTLTVSNMSPEDSSIYLCSVHRAAGYTFGSGTRLTVV.

The V gene is TRBV28, the J gene TRBJ2-1, with 9 bases matching TRBD2. The CDR3 runs to 14 residues. The V gene's germline CDR1 is MDHEN and CDR2 SYDVKM. V shed 8 bases, J shed 4 bases, and the junction held 6 bases outside the gene matches. CDR3 DNA sequence: TGTGCCAGCGTGACTAGCGGAGCTTACAATGAGCAGTTCTTC. The encoded protein is CASVTSGAYNEQFF.

The V gene is TRBV6-1, the J gene TRBJ2-5, with TRBD2 identical over 8 bases. The CDR3 consists of 14 residues. J gave up 4 bases and V 4 bases, and 5 bases lay outside the gene matches. Germline-derived CDR1 and CDR2 are MNHNS and SASEGT. The CDR3 DNA follows: TGTGCCAGCAGTGCGGGGGGGCAGGGAGAGACCCAGTACTTC. As protein: CASSAGGQGETQYF.

The V call is TRBV28, the J call TRBJ1-2; D perhaps matches TRBD1 (6 bases). CDR3 length: 11 residues. V lost 7 bases and J lost 4, with 7 bases in between. CDR1 is MDHEN and CDR2 is SYDVKM in the germline V gene. CDR3 coding DNA: TGTGCCAGCACAGGGGCCTATGGCTACACCTTC. Residues: CASTGAYGYTF.

This clone was observed once. The chain employs TRBV5-1 and TRBJ1-2, with D possibly matching TRBD1 (5 bases). Germline V gene lookup returns CDR1 SGHRS and CDR2 YFSETQ. This CDR3 has 15 amino acids. V was cut by 0 bases and J by 4 bases, with 13 bases left in between. The CDR3 here is CASSLEGSLGYGYTF. CDR3 in DNA: TGCGCCAGCAGCTTGGAGGGGTCTCTTGGCTATGGCTACACCTTC.

The chain joins TRBV29-1 to TRBJ2-1; the match to TRBD2 covers 12 bases. The CDR3 is 15 amino acids. Germline values: CDR1 SQVTM, CDR2 ANQGSEA. V lost 6 bases, J lost 2 bases, and 5 bases stayed unmatched. Written as DNA, the CDR3 is TGCAGCGTGGAGGCTAGCGGGAGGGCCTACAATGAGCAGTTCTTC. It yields the protein CSVEASGRAYNEQFF.

As to this clone: Since a far larger clone is one base different, this is likely a read error. The same CDR3 is also encoded by other DNA sequences in this sample. CDR3 coding DNA: TGTGCCACCAGCAGGCCCCGGTTTCTAGCGGGAGTTGAGACCCAGTACTTC. It is translated as CATSRPRFLAGVETQYF. The V gene is TRBV15, the J gene TRBJ2-5; 10 nucleotides line up with TRBD2. Looked up from germline, CDR1 is LNHNV and CDR2 is YYDKDF (reference sequence). This CDR3 spans 17 amino acids. J lost 5 bases, V lost 3 bases, and 12 bases had no gene match.